These T cell receptor beta chains were read from a single sample in a study of blood T cell repertoires in COVID-19. The table came from immunoSEQ multiplex PCR; TCRdb's copy has only in-frame clones and leaves some out. The data contain a few hundred thousand clones, around nine tenths of them singletons. The material sequenced was PBMCs or T cells enriched from blood (not recorded which). The receptor source for this set is a woman between 45 and 65 years old who had recovered from COVID-19. CDR3s include the opening cysteine and the closing phenylalanine or tryptophan. Fields, in order: J gene, V gene, clone size, CDR3 length, D gene, CDR3 DNA, CDR3 protein. D genes are given only for firm matches. Size tells how often a clone was seen (once, few, many) or the class of an expanded clone, and some rows leave it out.

J gene: TRBJ1-2
V gene: TRBV2
clone size: once
CDR3 length: 14
D gene: TRBD1
CDR3 DNA: TGTGCCAGCACTCTGACAGGGGGGAACTATGGCTACACCTTC
CDR3 protein: CASTLTGGNYGYTF

J gene: TRBJ1-5
V gene: TRBV21-1
clone size: NA
CDR3 length: 15
D gene: NA
CDR3 DNA: TGTGCCAGCAGCAAGACAGGGCCGTCACATCAGCCCCAGCATTTT
CDR3 protein: CASSKTGPSHQPQHF

J gene: TRBJ1-5
V gene: TRBV12-3/TRBV12-4
clone size: once
CDR3 length: 13
D gene: NA
CDR3 DNA: TGTGCCAGCAGCAGGGGCCAGAATCAGCCCCAGCATTTT
CDR3 protein: CASSRGQNQPQHF

J gene: TRBJ1-2
V gene: TRBV11-2
clone size: NA
CDR3 length: 11
D gene: NA
CDR3 DNA: TGTGCCAGCAGCTTATATCTTGGCTACACCTTC
CDR3 protein: CASSLYLGYTF

J gene: TRBJ1-2
V gene: TRBV2
clone size: NA
CDR3 length: 12
D gene: TRBD1
CDR3 DNA: TGTGCCAGCGAAGGGGGCGCCTTAGGCTACACCTTC
CDR3 protein: CASEGGALGYTF

J gene: TRBJ1-1
V gene: TRBV5-6
clone size: NA
CDR3 length: 18
D gene: NA
CDR3 DNA: TGTGCCAGCAGCTTTTGGAGGTTCGTACTCCAAGAAGTCACTGAAGCTTTCTTT
CDR3 protein: CASSFWRFVLQEVTEAFF

J gene: TRBJ2-7
V gene: TRBV7-2
clone size: NA
CDR3 length: 13
D gene: NA
CDR3 DNA: TGTGCCAGCAGCTTTCCCCCAGCGGCCGAGCAGTACTTC
CDR3 protein: CASSFPPAAEQYF

J gene: TRBJ2-3
V gene: TRBV19
clone size: once
CDR3 length: 17
D gene: NA
CDR3 DNA: TGTGCCAGTAGTATCGGAACGGGGTTTGAGCCCACAGATACGCAGTATTTT
CDR3 protein: CASSIGTGFEPTDTQYF

J gene: TRBJ1-1
V gene: TRBV7-2
clone size: NA
CDR3 length: 14
D gene: NA
CDR3 DNA: TGTGCCAGCAGCCTGGGCGGGGCTGGGACTGAAGCTTTCTTT
CDR3 protein: CASSLGGAGTEAFF

J gene: TRBJ1-1
V gene: TRBV14
clone size: few
CDR3 length: 15
D gene: NA
CDR3 DNA: TGTGCCAGCAGCCAAGGGCCGGGGTTGAACACTGAAGCTTTCTTT
CDR3 protein: CASSQGPGLNTEAFF

J gene: TRBJ2-1
V gene: TRBV27
clone size: NA
CDR3 length: 11
D gene: NA
CDR3 DNA: TGTGCCAGCAGCAACTATTATGAGCAGTTCTTC
CDR3 protein: CASSNYYEQFF

J gene: TRBJ2-1
V gene: TRBV4-1
clone size: NA
CDR3 length: 16
D gene: TRBD2
CDR3 DNA: TGCGCCAGCAGCCTCGAGAATAGCGGGGGGCAGAATGAGCAGTTCTTC
CDR3 protein: CASSLENSGGQNEQFF

J gene: TRBJ2-2
V gene: TRBV5-1
clone size: NA
CDR3 length: 16
D gene: TRBD1
CDR3 DNA: TGCGCCAGCAGCTTGGAGGGGACAGTGAACACCGGGGAGCTGTTTTTT
CDR3 protein: CASSLEGTVNTGELFF

J gene: TRBJ2-2
V gene: TRBV11-3
clone size: NA
CDR3 length: 16
D gene: TRBD2
CDR3 DNA: TGTGCCAGCAGCCTAGAGGCGGGGGGTAGGACCGGGGAGCTGTTTTTT
CDR3 protein: CASSLEAGGRTGELFF

J gene: TRBJ1-1
V gene: TRBV10-3
clone size: NA
CDR3 length: 14
D gene: TRBD1
CDR3 DNA: TGTGCCATCAATGCGGGACAGGGTGGTGCTGAAGCTTTCTTT
CDR3 protein: CAINAGQGGAEAFF

J gene: TRBJ2-1
V gene: TRBV6-1
clone size: NA
CDR3 length: 18
D gene: TRBD1
CDR3 DNA: TGTGCCAGCAGTGAAAAGACGGTTTCACAGGGGGCCCGGAATGAGCAGTTCTTC
CDR3 protein: CASSEKTVSQGARNEQFF

J gene: TRBJ1-5
V gene: TRBV27
clone size: many
CDR3 length: 13
D gene: NA
CDR3 DNA: TGTGCCAGCAGGAGGGATAGCAATCAGCCCCAGCATTTT
CDR3 protein: CASRRDSNQPQHF

J gene: TRBJ2-4
V gene: TRBV6-2/TRBV6-3
clone size: NA
CDR3 length: 15
D gene: TRBD2
CDR3 DNA: TGTGCCAGCAGCCAGGCCACGGGACTAGCAAACATTCAGTACTTC
CDR3 protein: CASSQATGLANIQYF

J gene: TRBJ1-6
V gene: TRBV5-1
clone size: few
CDR3 length: 14
D gene: NA
CDR3 DNA: TGCGCCAGCAGCTTGGCCGGGGGAAATTCACCCCTCCACTTT
CDR3 protein: CASSLAGGNSPLHF

J gene: TRBJ1-1
V gene: TRBV28
clone size: once
CDR3 length: 14
D gene: NA
CDR3 DNA: TGTGCCAGCAGTTTCAGAGGATTTCGAATTGAAGCTTTCTTT
CDR3 protein: CASSFRGFRIEAFF

J gene: TRBJ2-7
V gene: TRBV19
clone size: NA
CDR3 length: 14
D gene: NA
CDR3 DNA: TGTGCCAGTAGTACCCGACACCTATCCTACGAGCAGTACTTC
CDR3 protein: CASSTRHLSYEQYF

J gene: TRBJ2-7
V gene: TRBV6-6
clone size: NA
CDR3 length: 15
D gene: TRBD1
CDR3 DNA: TGTGCCAGTAGCGACAGGGCCGAAAGCTCCTACGAGCAGTACTTC
CDR3 protein: CASSDRAESSYEQYF

J gene: TRBJ2-1
V gene: TRBV12-3/TRBV12-4
clone size: NA
CDR3 length: 11
D gene: TRBD2
CDR3 DNA: TGTGCCAGCGGCGGGGGGGCCGTCCAGTTCTTC
CDR3 protein: CASGGGAVQFF

J gene: TRBJ2-7
V gene: TRBV5-1
clone size: few
CDR3 length: 12
D gene: NA
CDR3 DNA: TGCGCCAGCAGCCTGGGGGCCGCTGAGCAGTACTTC
CDR3 protein: CASSLGAAEQYF

J gene: TRBJ1-1
V gene: TRBV3-1/TRBV3-2
clone size: NA
CDR3 length: 16
D gene: TRBD1
CDR3 DNA: TGTGCCAGCAGCGTACGACAGGGGGCTCGCGACACTGAAGCTTTCTTT
CDR3 protein: CASSVRQGARDTEAFF

J gene: TRBJ1-5
V gene: TRBV19
clone size: NA
CDR3 length: 14
D gene: NA
CDR3 DNA: TGTGCCAGTAGTCGGACAGATAGCAATCAGCCCCAGCATTTT
CDR3 protein: CASSRTDSNQPQHF

J gene: TRBJ1-6
V gene: TRBV4-1
clone size: NA
CDR3 length: 16
D gene: TRBD1
CDR3 DNA: TGCGCCAGCAGCCCTCACCTGACAGGGGCTAATTCACCCCTCCACTTT
CDR3 protein: CASSPHLTGANSPLHF

J gene: TRBJ1-2
V gene: TRBV30
clone size: NA
CDR3 length: 14
D gene: NA
CDR3 DNA: TGTGCCTGGAGAAAAAAGGGGTTAGAAGGTGGCTACACCTTC
CDR3 protein: CAWRKKGLEGGYTF

J gene: TRBJ2-3
V gene: TRBV9
clone size: NA
CDR3 length: 13
D gene: TRBD1
CDR3 DNA: TGTGCCAGCGGAAAAACAGGGGAAACGGCGCAGTATTTT
CDR3 protein: CASGKTGETAQYF

J gene: TRBJ1-3
V gene: TRBV4-1
clone size: NA
CDR3 length: 14
D gene: NA
CDR3 DNA: TGCGCCAGCAGCCCACAGGGAATAGGAAACACCATATATTTT
CDR3 protein: CASSPQGIGNTIYF

J gene: TRBJ2-5
V gene: TRBV5-6
clone size: NA
CDR3 length: 15
D gene: NA
CDR3 DNA: TGTGCCAGCAGCCTCGGGGGTTGGGCCGGGGAGACCCAGTACTTC
CDR3 protein: CASSLGGWAGETQYF

J gene: TRBJ2-5
V gene: TRBV20-1
clone size: NA
CDR3 length: 14
D gene: TRBD2
CDR3 DNA: TGCAGTGCTAGTCTAGCGGGGGACCAAGAGACCCAGTACTTC
CDR3 protein: CSASLAGDQETQYF

J gene: TRBJ2-1
V gene: TRBV3-1/TRBV3-2
clone size: NA
CDR3 length: 18
D gene: TRBD2
CDR3 DNA: TGTGCCAGCAGCTCACGGACTAGCGGGGGGGCCAAGGCTGCTGAGCAGTTCTTC
CDR3 protein: CASSSRTSGGAKAAEQFF

J gene: TRBJ2-1
V gene: TRBV2
clone size: NA
CDR3 length: 11
D gene: NA
CDR3 DNA: TGTGCCAGCAGGTCACGGGGGTTTGCGTTCTTC
CDR3 protein: CASRSRGFAFF

J gene: TRBJ2-3
V gene: TRBV7-9
clone size: NA
CDR3 length: 16
D gene: TRBD2
CDR3 DNA: TGTGCCAGCAGCTTAGGATCAGCGGGGAGCACAGATACGCAGTATTTT
CDR3 protein: CASSLGSAGSTDTQYF

J gene: TRBJ1-5
V gene: TRBV5-6
clone size: NA
CDR3 length: 15
D gene: NA
CDR3 DNA: TGTGCCAGCAGCTTTGCGGGACCGATTAATCAGCCCCAGCATTTT
CDR3 protein: CASSFAGPINQPQHF

J gene: TRBJ1-2
V gene: TRBV7-2
clone size: once
CDR3 length: 13
D gene: NA
CDR3 DNA: TGTGCCAGCAGTTCCCGGGAGGGTAATGGCTACACCTTC
CDR3 protein: CASSSREGNGYTF

J gene: TRBJ1-2
V gene: TRBV3-1/TRBV3-2
clone size: NA
CDR3 length: 16
D gene: TRBD1
CDR3 DNA: TGTGCCAGCAGCCTTTACCTCACCGGGACAGGGAGTGGCTACACCTTC
CDR3 protein: CASSLYLTGTGSGYTF

J gene: TRBJ1-4
V gene: TRBV15
clone size: NA
CDR3 length: 15
D gene: NA
CDR3 DNA: TGTGCCACCAGCAGGCTTCCAGGAACTAATGAAAAACTGTTTTTT
CDR3 protein: CATSRLPGTNEKLFF

J gene: TRBJ1-5
V gene: TRBV27
clone size: NA
CDR3 length: 14
D gene: NA
CDR3 DNA: TGTGCCAGCAGTTTTAACAGGCCCAATCAGCCCCAGCATTTT
CDR3 protein: CASSFNRPNQPQHF

J gene: TRBJ2-1
V gene: TRBV3-1/TRBV3-2
clone size: NA
CDR3 length: 13
D gene: TRBD1
CDR3 DNA: TGTGCCAGCAGCCCTGGACAGGGGGGAGCTCCGTTCTTC
CDR3 protein: CASSPGQGGAPFF

J gene: TRBJ1-6
V gene: TRBV2
clone size: NA
CDR3 length: 15
D gene: TRBD1
CDR3 DNA: TGTGCCAGCAATTTACAGGGGCTCTATAATTCACCCCTCCACTTT
CDR3 protein: CASNLQGLYNSPLHF

J gene: TRBJ1-6
V gene: TRBV28
clone size: NA
CDR3 length: 15
D gene: TRBD1
CDR3 DNA: TGTGCCAGCACCCGGGCGGGACAGGGACCTGCACCCCTCCACTTT
CDR3 protein: CASTRAGQGPAPLHF